This T cell receptor (beta chain) was identified during a study of shared clonotypes between healthy human individuals. Each unsorted sample relied on about 90 million PBMCs as its source of genomic DNA. The V gene's germline CDR1 is KGHSH and CDR2 LQKENI. After removal of 3 bases from V and 8 bases from J, the junction contained 6 bases not matched to a gene. The length of the CDR3 is 14 residues. It was at deep level that the assay was run. This table comes from immunoSEQ multiplex PCR, and its TCRdb copy is limited to in-frame clones, with some not included. The sample lists about 480,000 clones, 60% to 80% occurring once.

This sequence originates from a woman aged 40 to 49 in good health. Some clones in this sample may be carry-over from other donors' samples. This chain links TRBV18 with TRBJ1-3; 8 nucleotides line up with TRBD1. The sample consisted of PBMCs. The CDR3 DNA is TGTGCCAGCTCACCCGGACAGGGTTGGGACACCATATATTTT. Protein product: CASSPGQGWDTIYF.